Described below is a single TCR beta chain sequence and its context. Its antigen is undetermined. As the template, RNA transcripts were used to amplify TCR beta CDR3 regions. HTBI-primed first-round RT-PCR preceded second-round multiplex PCR. TCRdb re-called the multiplex PCR reads with MiXCR, one entry per CDR3 protein. The data hold some 160,000 distinct CDR3 sequences, with just under 40% observed a single time. This sample is drawn from a study of Graves' ophthalmopathy and Graves' hyperthyroidism. The wider study: At initial diagnosis, peripheral blood was obtained, and this preceded any treatment. Whole-study results and caveats: In blood appeared most of the expanded thyroid clonotypes whose frequency exceeded 0.001.

Among the exclusions were patients with other autoimmune diseases, uncontrolled infections, pregnancy or lactation. As diagnostic evidence, clinical symptoms, serum thyroxine, TRAb, thyroid ultrasound and orbital computed tomography were relied upon. The CDR3 runs to 15 residues. Germline lookup yields CDR1 SGHTA and CDR2 FQGTGA. Trimming took off 5 bases at V and 4 bases at J, with 17 bases between the two ends. This clonotype was sampled from a man aged 25-45 years with Graves' ophthalmopathy. The J gene is TRBJ2-5, the V gene TRBV7-3, with D possibly called TRBD1 or TRBD2 (5 bases each). The sample consisted of peripheral blood. CDR3 residues: CASSPTGTEGETQYF. DNA for the CDR3: TGTGCCAGCAGCCCTACAGGCACAGAGGGAGAGACCCAGTACTTC.